This T cell receptor (beta chain) emerged from a study of blood T cell repertoires in COVID-19. About the study: The cDNA or gDNA used as material had been derived from T cells, B-cell-depleted T cells, or PBMCs.

Germline V gene sequence: CDR1 MNHEY, CDR2 SVGAGI. The CDR3 has 14 amino acids. Trimming cost V 2 bases and J 2 bases, with 9 bases left between them. This clone came up once. Original handling: Estimation of nucleated cell counts relied on the amplification of reference gene primers. Assay: immunoSEQ multiplex PCR; the TCRdb copy retains only in-frame clones and omits some. The V and J calls and clone size are taken from that table; D and trimming were inferred from the DNA. In the table there are almost 95,000 clones, 72% of which are singletons. This sequence joins TRBV6-5 and TRBJ2-5, with D possibly being TRBD2 (7 bases). The origin of this receptor is a woman aged 60-75 years in a cohort sampled during active or convalescent COVID-19. Sequencing input: peripheral blood. The chain's CDR3 is CASSYRGGQETQYF. DNA of the CDR3: TGTGCCAGCAGTTACAGGGGGGGGCAAGAGACCCAGTACTTC.